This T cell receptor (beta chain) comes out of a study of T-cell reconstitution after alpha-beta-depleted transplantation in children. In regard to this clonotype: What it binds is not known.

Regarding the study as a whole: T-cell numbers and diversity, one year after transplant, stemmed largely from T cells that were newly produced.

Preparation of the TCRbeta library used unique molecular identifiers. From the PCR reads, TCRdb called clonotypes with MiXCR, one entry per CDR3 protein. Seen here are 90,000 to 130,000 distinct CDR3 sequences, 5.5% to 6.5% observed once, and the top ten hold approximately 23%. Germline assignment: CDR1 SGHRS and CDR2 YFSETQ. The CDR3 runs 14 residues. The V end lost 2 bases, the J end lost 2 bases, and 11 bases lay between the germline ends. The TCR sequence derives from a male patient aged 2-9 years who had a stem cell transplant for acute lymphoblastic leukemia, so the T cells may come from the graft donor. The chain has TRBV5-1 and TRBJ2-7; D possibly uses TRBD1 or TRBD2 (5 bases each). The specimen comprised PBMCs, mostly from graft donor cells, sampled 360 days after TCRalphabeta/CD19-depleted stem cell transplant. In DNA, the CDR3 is TGCGCCAGCAGCTTCAGGTGGGGACCCTACGAGCAGTACTTC. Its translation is CASSFRWGPYEQYF. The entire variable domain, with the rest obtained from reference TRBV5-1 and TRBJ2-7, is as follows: KAGVTQTPRYLIKTRGQQVTLSCSPISGHRSVSWYQQTPGQGLQFLFEYFSETQRNKGNFPGRFSGRQFSNSRSEMNVSTLELGDSALYLCASSFRWGPYEQYFGPGTRLTVT.